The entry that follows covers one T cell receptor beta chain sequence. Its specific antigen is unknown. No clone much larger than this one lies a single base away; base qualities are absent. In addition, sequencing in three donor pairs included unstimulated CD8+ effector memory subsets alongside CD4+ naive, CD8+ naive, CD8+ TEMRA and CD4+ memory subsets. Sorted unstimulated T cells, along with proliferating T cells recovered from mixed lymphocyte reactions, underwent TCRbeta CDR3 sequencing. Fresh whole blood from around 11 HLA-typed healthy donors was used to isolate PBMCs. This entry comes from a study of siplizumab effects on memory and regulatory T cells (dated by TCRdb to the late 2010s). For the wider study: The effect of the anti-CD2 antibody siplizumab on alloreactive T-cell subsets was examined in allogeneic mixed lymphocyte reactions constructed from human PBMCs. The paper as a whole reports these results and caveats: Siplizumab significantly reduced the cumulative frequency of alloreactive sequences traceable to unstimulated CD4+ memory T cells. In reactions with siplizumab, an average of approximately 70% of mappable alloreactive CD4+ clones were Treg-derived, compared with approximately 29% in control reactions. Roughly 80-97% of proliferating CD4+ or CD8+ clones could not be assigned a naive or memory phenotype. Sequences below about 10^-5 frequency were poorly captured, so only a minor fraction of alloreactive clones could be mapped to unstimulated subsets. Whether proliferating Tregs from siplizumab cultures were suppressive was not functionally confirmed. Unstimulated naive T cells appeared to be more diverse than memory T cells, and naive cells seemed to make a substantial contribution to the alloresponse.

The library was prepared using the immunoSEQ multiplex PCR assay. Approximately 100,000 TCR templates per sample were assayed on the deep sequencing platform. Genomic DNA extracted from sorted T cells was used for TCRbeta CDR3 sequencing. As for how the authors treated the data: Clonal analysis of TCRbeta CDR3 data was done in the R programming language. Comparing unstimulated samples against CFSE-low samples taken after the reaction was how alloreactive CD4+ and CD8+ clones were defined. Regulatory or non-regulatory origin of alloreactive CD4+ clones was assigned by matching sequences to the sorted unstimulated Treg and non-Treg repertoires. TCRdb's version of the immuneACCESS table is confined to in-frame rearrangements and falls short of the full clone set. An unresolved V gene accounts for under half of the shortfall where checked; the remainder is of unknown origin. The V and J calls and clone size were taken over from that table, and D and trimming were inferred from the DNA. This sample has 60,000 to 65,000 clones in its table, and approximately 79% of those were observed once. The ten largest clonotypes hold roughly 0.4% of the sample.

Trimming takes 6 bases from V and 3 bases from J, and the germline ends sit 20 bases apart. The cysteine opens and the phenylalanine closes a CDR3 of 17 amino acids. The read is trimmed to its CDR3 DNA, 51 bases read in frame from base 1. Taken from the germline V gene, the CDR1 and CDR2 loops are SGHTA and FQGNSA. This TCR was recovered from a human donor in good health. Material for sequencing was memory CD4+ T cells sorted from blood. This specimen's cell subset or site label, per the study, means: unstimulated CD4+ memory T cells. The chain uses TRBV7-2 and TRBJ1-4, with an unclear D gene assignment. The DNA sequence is TGTGCCAGCAGTCCCCTCGAGATCGGTCGACCTAATGAAAAACTGTTTTTT. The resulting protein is CASSPLEIGRPNEKLFF.